Listed here are 29 T cell receptor beta chains from one sample, sequenced in a study of identifying expanded T cells in peripheral blood. TCRdb's table, derived via immunoSEQ multiplex PCR, lists solely in-frame clones and lacks some. The sample records about 74,000 clones, about 83% being singletons. The source material was blood. The origin of the receptors is a person aged 18 to 70 in good health.

This clone has only one observation. The rearrangement joins TRBV28 to TRBJ2-6, with D uncertain. The CDR3 totals 12 residues. Germline CDR1 reads MDHEN; CDR2 reads SYDVKM. V was trimmed by 11 bases and J by 2 bases, leaving 7 bases between them. The CDR3 here is CAAKTGANVLTF. CDR3 in DNA: TGTGCCGCCAAAACTGGGGCCAACGTCCTGACTTTC.

J is TRBJ2-1 and V is TRBV11-2; 9 bases fit TRBD2. Germline values: CDR1 SGHAT, CDR2 FQNNGV. This CDR3 comprises 16 residues. Losses at the gene ends were 1 base for V and 8 bases for J; bases not matched to a gene: 9. The CDR3 DNA reads as TGTGCCAGCAGCTTAGGGGCGGGAGGGTTTTTGGATGAGCAGTTCTTC. Translation: CASSLGAGGFLDEQFF.

The chain joins TRBV5-4 to TRBJ2-7; 8 positions match TRBD2. CDR1 and CDR2 from the germline V gene are SGHNT and YYREEE (reference sequence). The CDR3 is 16 amino acids. V lost 3 bases and J lost 0; bases outside the gene matches: 8. This chain's CDR3 is CASSSGLALNSYEQYF. CDR3 DNA: TGTGCCAGCAGCTCAGGACTAGCTCTTAACTCCTACGAGCAGTACTTC.

This chain links TRBV29-1 with TRBJ2-3; 7 bases are shared with TRBD1. Germline CDR1 reads SQVTM; CDR2 reads ANQGSEA. This CDR3 comprises 12 residues. After removal of 7 bases from V and 1 base from J, the junction contained 2 bases not matched to a gene. CDR3 sequence: CSAGQGTDTQYF. For the CDR3, the DNA is TGCAGCGCAGGACAGGGCACAGATACGCAGTATTTT.

The chain employs TRBV28 and TRBJ1-5; 7 bases are a match to TRBD1. The CDR3 is made up of 16 amino acids. CDR1 is MDHEN, CDR2 SYDVKM, per germline. Trimming at V came to 8 bases and at J to 3 bases, leaving 13 bases not matched to a gene. The CDR3 DNA sequence: TGTGCCAGCCGCTCCGGGACAGCGCCCAACAATCAGCCCCAGCATTTT. Translated: CASRSGTAPNNQPQHF.

The rearrangement joins TRBV10-2 to TRBJ1-6, with 10 bases identical to TRBD1. CDR3 size: 14 residues. J lost 10 bases, V lost 6 bases, and 6 bases had no gene match. Germline CDR1 reads WSHSY; CDR2 reads SAAADI. CDR3 sequence reads: CASRSGTGESPLHF. CDR3 bases: TGCGCCAGCAGATCCGGGACAGGGGAATCACCCCTCCACTTT.

This clone appeared once. The chain is built from TRBV7-2 and TRBJ2-1, with TRBD1 identical over 11 bases. The length of the CDR3 is 15 residues. The V and J ends lost 3 bases and 4 bases, in that order; junction bases with no gene match: 2. Germline V gene lookup returns CDR1 SGHTA and CDR2 FQGNSA. The CDR3 spells CASSLDRGQYNEQFF. CDR3 DNA: TGTGCCAGCAGCTTGGACAGGGGGCAGTACAATGAGCAGTTCTTC.

V usage is TRBV6-1 and J usage is TRBJ2-7, with TRBD1 identical over 10 bases. The length of the CDR3 is 15 residues. Germline V CDR1 and CDR2: MNHNS, SASEGT. V dropped 4 bases and J dropped 3; count of bases not matched to a gene: 6. The CDR3 loop reads CASSALRDRGYEQYF. DNA of the CDR3: TGTGCCAGCAGTGCGCTCCGGGACAGGGGCTACGAGCAGTACTTC.

This clone was recorded a few times. This rearrangement joins TRBV6-1 to TRBJ2-7, with 10 bases fitting TRBD2. Germline lookup yields CDR1 MNHNS and CDR2 SASEGT. The CDR3 spans 15 residues. V shed 1 base, J shed 3 bases, and the junction held 3 bases outside the gene matches. The CDR3 bases are TGTGCCAGCAGTGAAGGGCTAGCGGGAGTCTACGAGCAGTACTTC. Translated: CASSEGLAGVYEQYF.

V usage is TRBV2 and J usage is TRBJ2-7; no firm D call. Trimming removed 5 bases at V and 0 bases at J, with 5 bases between. Germline V lookup: CDR1 SNHLY, CDR2 FYNNEI. The CDR3 extends over 12 amino acids. Written as DNA, the CDR3 is TGTGCCAGCAGTACCGACTCCTACGAGCAGTACTTC. It codes for CASSTDSYEQYF.

To note about this clone: At one of its ends the junction is not consistent with the germline gene, which may arise from a read error. The rearrangement joins TRBV7-7 to TRBJ2-7; weak D call: TRBD1 (7 bases). Looked up from germline, CDR1 is SSHAT and CDR2 is FNYEAQ (reference sequence). This CDR3 has 14 residues. The CDR3 nucleotides read TGTGCTAGCAGCCCAGGGGGGCTAAGGTACGAGCAGTACTTC. Translated, it gives CASSPGGLRYEQYF.

V gene TRBV10-3 combines with J gene TRBJ2-1; a possible D gene is TRBD1 (6 bases). The CDR3 is made up of 13 amino acids. Germline CDR1 is ENHRY and CDR2 is SYGVKD. Trimming took 8 bases from V and 7 from J, leaving 15 bases between them. CDR3 in amino acids: CAISGQIANEQFF. The CDR3 nucleotides are TGTGCCATCTCCGGACAGATAGCAAATGAGCAGTTCTTC.

The chain links TRBV29-1 to TRBJ2-3; a weak D match, TRBD1 (5 bases). Trimming removed 7 bases from V and 4 bases from J, with 15 bases in between. In germline, CDR1 is SQVTM, CDR2 ANQGSEA. This CDR3 spans 13 amino acids. The CDR3 is CSAQGVRADTQYF. The CDR3 bases are TGCAGCGCGCAGGGTGTTAGAGCAGATACGCAGTATTTT.

This clone is a singleton in its sample. This chain links TRBV28 with TRBJ2-7; 14 nucleotides align to TRBD2. Germline loops: CDR1 MDHEN, CDR2 SYDVKM. V lost 3 bases, J lost 1 base, and 11 bases stayed unmatched. This CDR3 spans 19 amino acids. The CDR3 sequence: CASSFPLRLAGGFSYEQYF. The CDR3, as DNA: TGTGCCAGCAGTTTCCCCTTGAGACTAGCGGGAGGGTTTTCCTACGAGCAGTACTTC.

V usage is TRBV4-2 and J usage is TRBJ2-1; D is unresolved. Trimming took 4 bases from V and 7 from J, leaving 11 bases between them. In germline, CDR1 is LGHNA, CDR2 YNFKEQ. The CDR3 runs 13 residues. The CDR3 sequence: CASSPDRSNEQFF. CDR3 sequence (DNA): TGTGCCAGCAGCCCAGATCGAAGTAATGAGCAGTTCTTC.

The rearrangement joins TRBV6-1 to TRBJ2-7; the match to TRBD2 covers 9 bases. This CDR3 spans 14 amino acids. Losses at the gene ends were 5 bases for V and 3 bases for J; bases not matched to a gene: 5. Germline V CDR1 and CDR2: MNHNS, SASEGT. CDR3 nucleotide sequence: TGTGCCAGCAGTCCCATAGCGGGAGTCTACGAGCAGTACTTC. Amino acids: CASSPIAGVYEQYF.

The gene calls are TRBV18 and TRBJ1-2; 8 bases are shared with TRBD1. Germline assignment: CDR1 KGHSH and CDR2 LQKENI. After removal of 5 bases from V and 4 bases from J, the junction contained 9 bases not matched to a gene. The CDR3 contains 15 residues. DNA for the CDR3: TGTGCCAGCTCAGATGGACAGGGAGGAATCTATGGCTACACCTTC. This encodes CASSDGQGGIYGYTF.

This clone was observed a single time. Other DNA sequences within the sample encode an identical CDR3. The V and J genes are TRBV11-3 and TRBJ1-1; D gene uncertain. The germline V and J ends were trimmed by 0 bases and 1 base, with 3 bases remaining between them. The CDR3 consists of 13 residues. Germline V gives CDR1 SGHNT, CDR2 YENEEA. CDR3: CASSLDRNTEAFF. In DNA form, the CDR3 reads TGTGCCAGCAGCTTAGATAGGAACACTGAAGCTTTCTTT.

The V gene is TRBV10-3, the J gene TRBJ2-7; D unresolved. Germline V gene sequence: CDR1 ENHRY, CDR2 SYGVKD. The CDR3 covers 12 residues. V was shortened by 3 bases and J by 6 bases, with 9 bases between the two germline ends. The CDR3 region is CAISEPGLEQYF. In DNA form, the CDR3 reads TGTGCCATCAGTGAACCGGGTCTCGAGCAGTACTTC.

This clone was counted once. This chain joins TRBV6-6 and TRBJ2-7; the match to TRBD1 covers 8 bases. V was pared by 6 bases and J by 12 bases, with 16 bases of the junction left unmatched. Germline lookup yields CDR1 MNHNY and CDR2 SVGAGI (reference sequence). CDR3 size: 14 residues. Here the CDR3 reads CASSPGQDERGLYF. CDR3 nucleotide sequence: TGTGCCAGCAGCCCGGGACAGGACGAAAGAGGTCTGTACTTC.

The J gene is TRBJ2-7, the V gene TRBV19; D assignment may be TRBD1 or TRBD2 (6 bases each). The CDR3 contains 15 residues. V dropped 6 bases and J dropped 2 bases, with 17 bases sitting between them. Germline V gene lookup returns CDR1 LNHDA and CDR2 SQIVND (reference sequence). The DNA of the CDR3 is TGTGCCAGTAGACTCAAGGGGGACTTACCCTACGAGCAGTACTTC. Translated: CASRLKGDLPYEQYF.

The chain employs TRBV5-4 and TRBJ2-3, with a weak D call TRBD2 (6 bases). The germline V gene encodes CDR1 SGHNT and CDR2 YYREEE (reference sequence). V was clipped by 0 bases and J by 2 bases, with 16 bases between them. The CDR3 is 17 residues long. This CDR3 is CASSLALGGSNTDTQYF. As DNA, the CDR3 is TGTGCCAGCAGCTTGGCCTTAGGAGGGTCGAACACAGATACGCAGTATTTT.

The V gene is TRBV30, the J gene TRBJ2-5; D is unclear. Germline CDR1 reads GTSNPN; CDR2 reads SVGIG (reference sequence). V was clipped by 0 bases and J by 3 bases, with 23 bases between them. CDR3 length equals 18 residues. CDR3 region: CAWSVFFVGTGEKETQYF. The DNA of the CDR3 is TGTGCCTGGAGTGTTTTTTTCGTCGGCACGGGCGAGAAAGAGACCCAGTACTTC.

A word on this clone: Its ends do not fully match the called genes, so a read error is possible. The chain recombines TRBV5-3 with TRBJ1-5; TRBD1 matches 7 bases. TRBV5-3 is reported as an ORF; its role is uncertain. CDR3 length: 15 residues. CDR3 nucleotide sequence: TGTGCCAGCAGCTTGGGAGGGGGCGGACAGCAGCCCCAGCATTTT. Its protein is CASSLGGGGQQPQHF.

The V gene is TRBV6-1, the J gene TRBJ2-7; TRBD1 is a possible D gene (5 bases). Trimming left V 1 base short and J 5 bases short, with 6 bases between. Germline V gene sequence: CDR1 MNHNS, CDR2 SASEGT. This CDR3 is 12 amino acids long. CDR3 DNA: TGTGCCAGCAGTGAAGGGGGCGACGAGCAGTACTTC. It yields the protein CASSEGGDEQYF.

The chain joins TRBV6-1 to TRBJ1-2, with no clear D. The CDR3 has 14 residues. V lost 1 base to trimming and J lost 4 bases, with 10 bases between them. From germline, CDR1 is MNHNS and CDR2 SASEGT. The CDR3 DNA reads as TGTGCCAGCAGTGAAGGACACAGCGTCTATGGCTACACCTTC. Translated, it gives CASSEGHSVYGYTF.

The chain has TRBV7-9 and TRBJ2-2, with D possibly matching TRBD2 (6 bases). Trimming took 5 bases from V and 6 from J, leaving 19 bases between them. From germline, CDR1 is SEHNR and CDR2 FQNEAQ (reference sequence). The CDR3 loop spans 16 amino acids. The CDR3 DNA is TGTGCCAGCAGCGAGGGACGGGGGATTAACCCCGGGGAGCTGTTTTTT. It encodes CASSEGRGINPGELFF.

This clone was recorded once. At one end, the junction sequence differs from germline, possibly due to a read error. This chain joins TRBV11-1 and TRBJ1-1, with D perhaps matching TRBD1 (6 bases). The CDR3 extends over 14 amino acids. Germline V gene sequence: CDR1 SGHAT, CDR2 FQDESV (reference sequence). The DNA for the CDR3 is TGTGTCAGCAGCCCGCGGGGATGGGGACATGAAGCTTTCTTT. The encoded protein is CVSSPRGWGHEAFF.

The genes are TRBV15 and TRBJ2-7, with 8 bases aligning to TRBD2. The CDR3 is 14 residues long. With 3 bases clipped from V and 4 bases from J, the junction kept 5 bases outside the gene matches. Germline V gene lookup returns CDR1 LNHNV and CDR2 YYDKDF (reference sequence). CDR3 nucleotide sequence: TGTGCCACCAGCAGCCCTAGCGGGCAATACGAGCAGTACTTC. This encodes CATSSPSGQYEQYF.